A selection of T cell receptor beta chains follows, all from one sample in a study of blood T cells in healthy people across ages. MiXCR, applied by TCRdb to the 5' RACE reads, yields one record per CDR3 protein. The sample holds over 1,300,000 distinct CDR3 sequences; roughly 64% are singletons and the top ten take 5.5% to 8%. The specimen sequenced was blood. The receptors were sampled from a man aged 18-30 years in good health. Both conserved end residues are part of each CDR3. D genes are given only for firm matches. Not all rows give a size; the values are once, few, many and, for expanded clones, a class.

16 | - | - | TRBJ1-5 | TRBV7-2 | TGTGCCAGCAGCTTAGGGGCAGCGTATAGCAATCAGCCCCAGCATTTT | CASSLGAAYSNQPQHF
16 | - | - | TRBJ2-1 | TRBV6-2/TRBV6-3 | TGTGCCAGCAAGTTTCGGGGCCTCGGAATAGGGAATGAGCAGTTCTTC | CASKFRGLGIGNEQFF
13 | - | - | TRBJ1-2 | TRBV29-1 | TGCAGCGCTCTTGGGGACATGGTGGGTGGCTACACCTTC | CSALGDMVGGYTF
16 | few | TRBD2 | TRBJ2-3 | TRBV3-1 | TGTGCCAGCAGCCACGGAACGGGGGGGTACACAGATACGCAGTATTTT | CASSHGTGGYTDTQYF
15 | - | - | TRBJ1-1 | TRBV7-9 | TGTGCCAGCAGCTTAGCCGGGCGGGCGGGTACTGAAGCTTTCTTT | CASSLAGRAGTEAFF
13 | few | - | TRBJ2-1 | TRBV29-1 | TGCAGCCTCTTAGCCCGACCGAACAATGAGCAGTTCTTC | CSLLARPNNEQFF
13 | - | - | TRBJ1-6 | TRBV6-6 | TGTGCCAGCACCGACGTGACAAATCCACCCCTCCACTTT | CASTDVTNPPLHF
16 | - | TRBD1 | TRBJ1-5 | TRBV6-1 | TGTGCCAGCAGTGCCCACAGGGGTGTGAGCAATCAGCCCCAGCATTTT | CASSAHRGVSNQPQHF
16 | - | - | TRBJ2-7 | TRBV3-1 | TGTGCCAGCAGCGGCCTAGGACGAGCGGTCTACAATGAGCAGTACTTC | CASSGLGRAVYNEQYF
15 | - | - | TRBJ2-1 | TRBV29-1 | TGCAGCGTTGCGGGGGGCTCGGGCTCCTACAATGAGCAGTTCTTC | CSVAGGSGSYNEQFF
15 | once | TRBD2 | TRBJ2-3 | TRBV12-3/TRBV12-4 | TGTGCCAGCAGTTTGGGCGGGGGTATCCTAGATACGCAGTATTTT | CASSLGGGILDTQYF
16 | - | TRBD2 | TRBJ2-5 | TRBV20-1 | TGCAGTGCTAGAAATCCGGGACTAGAGGTTCGAGAGACCCAGTACTTC | CSARNPGLEVRETQYF
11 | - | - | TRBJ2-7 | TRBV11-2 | TGTGCCAGCAGCCCCACAGACGAGCAGTACTTC | CASSPTDEQYF
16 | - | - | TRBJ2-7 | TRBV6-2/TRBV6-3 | TGTGCCAGCAGTGCCCATTACAGGAGATCCTACAATGAGCAGTACTTC | CASSAHYRRSYNEQYF
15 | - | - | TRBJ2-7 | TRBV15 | TGTGCCACCAGCAGTGCCAGCCAGCGAACCTACGAGCAGTACTTC | CATSSASQRTYEQYF
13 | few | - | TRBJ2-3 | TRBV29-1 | TGCAGCGTTGGTCCCGAAGTCACAGATACGCAGTATTTT | CSVGPEVTDTQYF
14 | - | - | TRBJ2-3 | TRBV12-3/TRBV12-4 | TGTGCCAGCAGTCTTATGTTGAGCACAGATACGGAGTATTTT | CASSLMLSTDTEYF
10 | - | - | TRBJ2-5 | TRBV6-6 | TGTGCCAGCAGGGCAGAAGCCCAGTACTTC | CASRAEAQYF
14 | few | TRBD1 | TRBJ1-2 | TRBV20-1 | TGCAGTGCTAGACCGCCGGGACAGTACTATGGCTACACCTTC | CSARPPGQYYGYTF
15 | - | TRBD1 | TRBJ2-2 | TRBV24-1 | TGTGCCACCAGTAAGGGACAGGGGTCCACCGGGGAGCTGTTTTTT | CATSKGQGSTGELFF
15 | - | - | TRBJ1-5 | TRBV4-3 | TGCGCCAGCAGCCAAGATTACAGAAGCAATCAGCCCCAGCATTTT | CASSQDYRSNQPQHF
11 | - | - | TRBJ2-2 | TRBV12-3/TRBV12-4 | TGTGCCAGCAGGATCGGCGGGGAGCTGTTTTTT | CASRIGGELFF
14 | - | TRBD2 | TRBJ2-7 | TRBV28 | TGTGCCAGCAGGTCTACTAGCGGCAGGTACGAGCAGTACTTC | CASRSTSGRYEQYF
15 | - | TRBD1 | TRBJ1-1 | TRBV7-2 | TGTGCCAGCAGCTTAGGGGACAGACGCAACACTGAAGCTTTCTTT | CASSLGDRRNTEAFF
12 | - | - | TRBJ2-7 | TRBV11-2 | TGTGCCAGCAGAGGTGTAGGGCACGAGCAGTACTTC | CASRGVGHEQYF
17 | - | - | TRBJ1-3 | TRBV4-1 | TGCGCCAGCAGCCAGACCCCTGGGGAGAACTCTGGAAACACCATATATTTT | CASSQTPGENSGNTIYF
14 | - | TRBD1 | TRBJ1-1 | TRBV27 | TGTGCCAGCAAACCGGGACAGGTGAACACTGAAGCTTTCTTT | CASKPGQVNTEAFF
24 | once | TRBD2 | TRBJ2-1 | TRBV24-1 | TGTGCCACCAGTGATTTGCTAGAGTGTGGTTTGCTAGCGGGGGCACCCATAATGTTCAATGAGCAGTTCTTC | CATSDLLECGLLAGAPIMFNEQFF
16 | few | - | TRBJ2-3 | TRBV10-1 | TGCGCCAGCAGTGAGTCCCTAGTCGACAGCACAGATACGCAGTATTTT | CASSESLVDSTDTQYF
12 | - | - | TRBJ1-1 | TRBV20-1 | TGCAGTGCTAGAGATCTCTGGACTGAAGCTTTCTTT | CSARDLWTEAFF
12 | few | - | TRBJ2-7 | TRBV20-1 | TGCAGTGCTAGAACGTCGCCCTACGAGCAGTACTTC | CSARTSPYEQYF
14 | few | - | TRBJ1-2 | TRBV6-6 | TGTGCCAGCAGTTACTCGAACAGGGAAGATGGCTACACCTTC | CASSYSNREDGYTF
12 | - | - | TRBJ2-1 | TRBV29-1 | TGCAGCGTTTTGGGTTTAGGCAATGAGCAGTTCTTC | CSVLGLGNEQFF
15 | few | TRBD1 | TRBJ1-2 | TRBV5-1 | TGCGCCAGCAGCACCCGGGACAGATCGAACTATGGCTACACCTTC | CASSTRDRSNYGYTF
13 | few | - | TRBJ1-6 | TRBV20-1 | TGCAGTGCTGGCAGCCACCAAGGCAGTCCCCTCCACTTT | CSAGSHQGSPLHF
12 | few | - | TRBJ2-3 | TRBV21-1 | TGTGCCAGCAGCAAAGGAGCCAGCCGGCAGTATTTT | CASSKGASRQYF
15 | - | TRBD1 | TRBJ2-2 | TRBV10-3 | TGTGCCATCAGCAAGGACAGGGTGGGACCCGGGGAGCTGTTTTTT | CAISKDRVGPGELFF
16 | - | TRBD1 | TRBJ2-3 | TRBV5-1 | TGCGCCAGCAGCTTGGGGCCGGGACAGGGAGAAGATACGCAGTATTTT | CASSLGPGQGEDTQYF
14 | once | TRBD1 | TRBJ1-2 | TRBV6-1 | TGTGCCAGCAGCGGTCTCCAGGGGGCTGATGGCTACACCTTC | CASSGLQGADGYTF
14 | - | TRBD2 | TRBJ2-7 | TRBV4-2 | TGTGCCAGCAGCCAGCAGCGGGAGGGCTACGAGCAGTACTTC | CASSQQREGYEQYF
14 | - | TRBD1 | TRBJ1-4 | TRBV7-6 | TGTGCCAGCAGCTCCCCAGGGGGTAATGAAAAACTGTTTTTT | CASSSPGGNEKLFF
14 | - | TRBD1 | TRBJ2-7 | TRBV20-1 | TGCAGTGCTAGAGAGGGGACAGGGACGGACGAGCAGTACTTC | CSAREGTGTDEQYF
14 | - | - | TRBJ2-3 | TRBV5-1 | TGCGCCAGCAGTCTTGAAAGGTGGGCAGATACGCAGTATTTT | CASSLERWADTQYF
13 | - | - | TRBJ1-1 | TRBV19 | TGTGCCGTAACATTACAGGGAAGGACTGAAGCTTTCTTT | CAVTLQGRTEAFF
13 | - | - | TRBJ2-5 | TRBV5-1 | TGCGCCAGCAGCTTCACAGAACAAGAGACCCAGTACTTC | CASSFTEQETQYF
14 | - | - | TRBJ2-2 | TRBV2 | TGTGCCAGCACCCTCAGGGGTGGGGCCGGGGAGCTGTTTTTT | CASTLRGGAGELFF
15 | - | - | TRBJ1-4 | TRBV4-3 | TGCGCCAGCAGCCCATCACAGGCAACTAATGAAAAACTGTTTTTT | CASSPSQATNEKLFF
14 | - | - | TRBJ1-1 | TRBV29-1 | TGCAGCGCCGTGGTGGGGGGACGAGGCACTGAAGCTTTCTTT | CSAVVGGRGTEAFF
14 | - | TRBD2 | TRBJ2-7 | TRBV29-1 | TGCAGCGTTGTGGGGACTAGCGCGGGATACGAGCAGTACTTC | CSVVGTSAGYEQYF
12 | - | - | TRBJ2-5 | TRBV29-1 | TGCAGCGTTGAAGGCCAGACCGGTGAGCAGTACTTC | CSVEGQTGEQYF
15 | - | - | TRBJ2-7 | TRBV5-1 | TGCGCCAGCAGCTTGATGGGACCGTTCTCCTACGAGCAGTACTTC | CASSLMGPFSYEQYF
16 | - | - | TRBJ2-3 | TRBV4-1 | TGCGCCAGCAGCCTCCCTGAAGGGGGTAGCACAGATACGCAGTATTTT | CASSLPEGGSTDTQYF